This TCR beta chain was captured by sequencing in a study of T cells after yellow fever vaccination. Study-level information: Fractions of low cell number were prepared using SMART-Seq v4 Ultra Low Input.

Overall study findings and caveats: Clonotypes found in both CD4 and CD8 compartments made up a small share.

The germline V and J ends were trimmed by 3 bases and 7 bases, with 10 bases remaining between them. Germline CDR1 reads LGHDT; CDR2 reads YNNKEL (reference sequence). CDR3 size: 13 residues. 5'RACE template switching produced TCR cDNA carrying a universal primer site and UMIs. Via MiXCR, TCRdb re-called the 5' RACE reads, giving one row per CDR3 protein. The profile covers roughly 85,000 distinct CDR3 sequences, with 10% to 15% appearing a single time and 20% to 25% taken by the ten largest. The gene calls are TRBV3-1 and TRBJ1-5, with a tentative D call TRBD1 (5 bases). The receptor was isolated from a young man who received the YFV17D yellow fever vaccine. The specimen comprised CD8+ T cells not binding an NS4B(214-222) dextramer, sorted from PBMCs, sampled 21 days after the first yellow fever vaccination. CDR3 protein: CASSHRETQPQHF. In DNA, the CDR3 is TGTGCCAGCAGCCACAGGGAGACCCAGCCCCAGCATTTT.